This is a list of T cell receptor beta chains from one sample in a study of cytomegalovirus exposure and HLA in healthy donors. Produced via immunoSEQ multiplex PCR; TCRdb's table is partial and in-frame only. The sample table includes more than 110,000 clones. Source material: PBMCs. Receptors originate from a middle-aged man in good health and CMV-seronegative. Each CDR3 is given with its conserved first and last residue. The order of the fields is D gene, V gene, J gene, CDR3 protein, CDR3 DNA. D genes are given only for firm matches.

d_call: TRBD2; v_call: TRBV9; j_call: TRBJ2-3; cdr3_aa: CASSTPQRGGQPDTQYF; cdr3_nt: TGTGCCAGCAGTACCCCCCAGCGGGGGGGCCAGCCAGATACGCAGTATTTT
d_call: NA; v_call: TRBV14; j_call: TRBJ1-1; cdr3_aa: CASSQGLDTEAFF; cdr3_nt: TGTGCCAGCAGCCAGGGCTTAGACACTGAAGCTTTCTTT
d_call: NA; v_call: TRBV7-2; j_call: TRBJ1-6; cdr3_aa: CASSLAWSSYNSPLHF; cdr3_nt: TGTGCCAGCAGCTTAGCATGGAGCTCCTATAATTCACCCCTCCACTTT
d_call: NA; v_call: TRBV27; j_call: TRBJ2-2; cdr3_aa: CASSSYTGELFF; cdr3_nt: TGTGCCAGCAGTTCGTACACCGGGGAGCTGTTTTTT
d_call: NA; v_call: TRBV5-1; j_call: TRBJ2-5; cdr3_aa: CASSFGTQETQYF; cdr3_nt: TGCGCCAGCAGCTTCGGGACTCAAGAGACCCAGTACTTC
d_call: TRBD1; v_call: TRBV7-2; j_call: TRBJ1-6; cdr3_aa: CASSPGTGQVSPLHF; cdr3_nt: TGTGCCAGCAGCCCTGGGACAGGTCAGGTGTCACCCCTCCACTTT
d_call: NA; v_call: TRBV5-1; j_call: TRBJ1-3; cdr3_aa: CASSLDLTVDSGNTIYF; cdr3_nt: TGCGCCAGCAGCTTAGACCTTACAGTTGACTCTGGAAACACCATATATTTT
d_call: NA; v_call: TRBV6-5; j_call: TRBJ2-3; cdr3_aa: CASSYRTGTDTQYF; cdr3_nt: TGTGCCAGCAGTTACAGGACAGGCACAGATACGCAGTATTTT
d_call: TRBD1; v_call: TRBV29-1; j_call: TRBJ2-1; cdr3_aa: CSAKSGQINYNEQFF; cdr3_nt: TGCAGCGCAAAATCGGGACAGATTAACTACAATGAGCAGTTCTTC
d_call: TRBD2; v_call: TRBV18; j_call: TRBJ2-7; cdr3_aa: CASSPGAGGTYEQYF; cdr3_nt: TGTGCCAGCTCACCTGGAGCGGGGGGGACCTACGAGCAGTACTTC
d_call: NA; v_call: TRBV18; j_call: TRBJ2-5; cdr3_aa: CASSPYRTNQETQYF; cdr3_nt: TGTGCCAGCTCACCTTACCGCACTAACCAAGAGACCCAGTACTTC
d_call: TRBD1; v_call: TRBV13; j_call: TRBJ2-1; cdr3_aa: CASSTRDRGLNEQFF; cdr3_nt: TGTGCCAGCAGCACCCGGGACAGGGGGCTGAATGAGCAGTTCTTC
d_call: NA; v_call: TRBV5-6; j_call: TRBJ1-1; cdr3_aa: CASSATLETEAFF; cdr3_nt: TGTGCCAGCAGCGCCACCCTGGAGACTGAAGCTTTCTTT
d_call: NA; v_call: TRBV19; j_call: TRBJ1-5; cdr3_aa: CAGTGNQPQHF; cdr3_nt: TGTGCCGGTACAGGCAATCAGCCCCAGCATTTT
d_call: NA; v_call: TRBV9; j_call: TRBJ1-4; cdr3_aa: CASSEEQGRGEKLFF; cdr3_nt: TGTGCCAGCAGCGAAGAGCAGGGTAGAGGCGAAAAACTGTTTTTT
d_call: NA; v_call: TRBV7-2; j_call: TRBJ1-1; cdr3_aa: CASSYRAGTEAFF; cdr3_nt: TGTGCCAGCAGCTACAGGGCGGGCACTGAAGCTTTCTTT
d_call: NA; v_call: TRBV6-5; j_call: TRBJ1-4; cdr3_aa: CASRQGSTNEKLFF; cdr3_nt: TGTGCCAGCAGGCAGGGGTCAACTAATGAAAAACTGTTTTTT
d_call: NA; v_call: TRBV10-3; j_call: TRBJ1-4; cdr3_aa: CAISESALEKLFF; cdr3_nt: TGTGCCATCAGTGAGTCTGCACTTGAAAAACTGTTTTTT
d_call: TRBD1; v_call: TRBV2; j_call: TRBJ1-5; cdr3_aa: CASSRTGLNQPQHF; cdr3_nt: TGTGCCAGCAGTAGGACAGGCCTCAATCAGCCCCAGCATTTT
d_call: TRBD1; v_call: TRBV6-7; j_call: TRBJ1-5; cdr3_aa: CASSWDRGYSNQPQHF; cdr3_nt: TGTGCCAGCAGTTGGGACAGGGGCTATAGCAATCAGCCCCAGCATTTT
d_call: TRBD1; v_call: TRBV27; j_call: TRBJ1-5; cdr3_aa: CASNAQGAGQPQHF; cdr3_nt: TGTGCCAGCAACGCACAGGGGGCCGGGCAGCCCCAGCATTTT
d_call: NA; v_call: TRBV5-6; j_call: TRBJ1-1; cdr3_aa: CASSLGGFAEAFF; cdr3_nt: TGTGCCAGCAGCTTGGGGGGCTTCGCTGAAGCTTTCTTT
d_call: TRBD1; v_call: TRBV28; j_call: TRBJ1-2; cdr3_aa: CASYGAQGAGYTF; cdr3_nt: TGTGCCAGTTACGGAGCCCAGGGGGCAGGCTACACCTTC
d_call: NA; v_call: TRBV12-5; j_call: TRBJ2-3; cdr3_aa: CASGLWGADTQYF; cdr3_nt: TGTGCTAGTGGCCTCTGGGGGGCAGATACGCAGTATTTT
d_call: NA; v_call: TRBV2; j_call: TRBJ1-2; cdr3_aa: CASCRDTASYGYTF; cdr3_nt: TGTGCCAGCTGCCGGGACACAGCTTCCTATGGCTACACCTTC
d_call: TRBD1; v_call: TRBV28; j_call: TRBJ1-5; cdr3_aa: CASSPTGENQPQHF; cdr3_nt: TGTGCCAGCAGTCCGACAGGGGAGAATCAGCCCCAGCATTTT
d_call: NA; v_call: TRBV6-6; j_call: TRBJ1-2; cdr3_aa: CASSPNRVYGYTF; cdr3_nt: TGTGCCAGCAGCCCAAACAGGGTCTATGGCTACACCTTC
d_call: NA; v_call: TRBV7-2; j_call: TRBJ2-2; cdr3_aa: CASSFLGRNTGELFF; cdr3_nt: TGTGCCAGCAGCTTTCTAGGCAGGAACACCGGGGAGCTGTTTTTT
d_call: NA; v_call: TRBV19; j_call: TRBJ1-2; cdr3_aa: CASSISQGGSGYTF; cdr3_nt: TGTGCCAGTAGTATAAGTCAGGGCGGCTCTGGCTACACCTTC
d_call: TRBD2; v_call: TRBV5-1; j_call: TRBJ2-6; cdr3_aa: CASSSSGVGANVLTF; cdr3_nt: TGCGCCAGCAGCTCGAGCGGGGTTGGGGCCAACGTCCTGACTTTC
d_call: NA; v_call: TRBV7-9; j_call: TRBJ1-2; cdr3_aa: CASSLVGGYGYTF; cdr3_nt: TGTGCCAGCAGCTTAGTGGGGGGCTATGGCTACACCTTC
d_call: TRBD1; v_call: TRBV28; j_call: TRBJ1-2; cdr3_aa: CASRRGTGGGGYGYTF; cdr3_nt: TGTGCCAGCAGACGTGGGACAGGGGGCGGCGGCTATGGCTACACCTTC
d_call: TRBD2; v_call: TRBV27; j_call: TRBJ2-7; cdr3_aa: CASSFGGRGGGVYEQYF; cdr3_nt: TGTGCCAGCAGTTTCGGGGGTAGGGGCGGGGGGGTCTACGAGCAGTACTTC
d_call: TRBD1; v_call: TRBV5-4; j_call: TRBJ1-5; cdr3_aa: CASSIAGTGGDQPQHF; cdr3_nt: TGTGCCAGCAGCATAGCCGGGACAGGGGGCGATCAGCCCCAGCATTTT
d_call: NA; v_call: TRBV28; j_call: TRBJ2-3; cdr3_aa: CATTSRLSSTTDTQYF; cdr3_nt: TGTGCCACCACCTCCCGACTATCTAGTACCACAGATACGCAGTATTTT
d_call: NA; v_call: TRBV27; j_call: TRBJ1-4; cdr3_aa: CASSLSSVVRVEKLFF; cdr3_nt: TGTGCCAGCAGTTTATCTTCGGTGGTACGGGTTGAAAAACTGTTTTTT
d_call: NA; v_call: TRBV27; j_call: TRBJ2-7; cdr3_aa: CASSSSEQYF; cdr3_nt: TGTGCCAGCAGTTCCTCCGAGCAGTACTTC
d_call: TRBD1; v_call: TRBV5-1; j_call: TRBJ2-7; cdr3_aa: CASSLSPPGTGTYEQYF; cdr3_nt: TGCGCCAGCAGCTTATCGCCCCCCGGGACAGGCACCTACGAGCAGTACTTC
d_call: NA; v_call: TRBV7-2; j_call: TRBJ1-3; cdr3_aa: CASSIRYIVRSSGNTIYF; cdr3_nt: TGTGCCAGCAGCATTCGGTATATCGTGCGGAGCTCTGGAAACACCATATATTTT
d_call: TRBD1; v_call: TRBV5-1; j_call: TRBJ1-1; cdr3_aa: CASRPGTGTINTEAFF; cdr3_nt: TGCGCCAGCAGGCCCGGGACAGGTACGATCAACACTGAAGCTTTCTTT
d_call: TRBD1; v_call: TRBV9; j_call: TRBJ2-3; cdr3_aa: CASSESGTGPDTQYF; cdr3_nt: TGTGCCAGCAGCGAATCCGGGACAGGGCCAGATACGCAGTATTTT